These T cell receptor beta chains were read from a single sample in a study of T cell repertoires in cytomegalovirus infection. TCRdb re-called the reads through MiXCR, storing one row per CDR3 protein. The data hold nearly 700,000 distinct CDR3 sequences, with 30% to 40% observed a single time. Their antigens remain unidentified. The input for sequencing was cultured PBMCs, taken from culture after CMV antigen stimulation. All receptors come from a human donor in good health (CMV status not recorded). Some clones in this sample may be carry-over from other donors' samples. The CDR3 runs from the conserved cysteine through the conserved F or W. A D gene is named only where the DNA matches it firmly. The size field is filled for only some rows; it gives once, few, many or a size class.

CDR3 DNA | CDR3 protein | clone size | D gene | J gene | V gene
TGTGCCAGCAGCTTGGGACAGGAATCTTCTGAAGCTTTCTTT | CASSLGQESSEAFF | . | TRBD1 | TRBJ1-1 | TRBV11-1
TGCGCCAGCAGCCAAGTTCCCCCCACAGATACGCAGTATTTT | CASSQVPPTDTQYF | . | . | TRBJ2-3 | TRBV4-3
TGTGCCAGCAGCGCCGGGGGGAGGAATGAGCAGTTCTTC | CASSAGGRNEQFF | . | TRBD2 | TRBJ2-1 | TRBV4-1
TGTGCCACCAGCAGAGAAAATACAACTCCCCAGCATTTT | CATSRENTTPQHF | few | . | TRBJ1-5 | TRBV15
TGTGCCAGCAGTTACTCCCGCGGGGGGGGGCCGACTGAAGCTTTCTTT | CASSYSRGGGPTEAFF | . | . | TRBJ1-1 | TRBV6-5
TGTGCCAGCAGCCCCGCGGGGGCCGACTATGGCTACACCTTC | CASSPAGADYGYTF | few | . | TRBJ1-2 | TRBV12-3/TRBV12-4
TGTGCCAGCAGCGCAGGGGCAAATGGCTACACCTTC | CASSAGANGYTF | . | . | TRBJ1-2 | TRBV5-3
TGTGCCAGCAGTGAATATGAGTTAAGCGGGAGCGCGGCAGATTCGCAGTATTTT | CASSEYELSGSAADSQYF | . | TRBD2 | TRBJ2-3 | TRBV6-5
TGTGCCAGCAGCCCACCAGGGCGGGGTCAGCCCCAGCATTTT | CASSPPGRGQPQHF | . | . | TRBJ1-5 | TRBV6-2/TRBV6-3
TGTGCCAGCAGCCTCTACCCGGGGGCCGGCAATCAGCCCCAGCATTTT | CASSLYPGAGNQPQHF | few | . | TRBJ1-5 | TRBV6-5
TGCAGCGCGGACAGGGGGCTTTACAATGAGCAGTTCTTC | CSADRGLYNEQFF | once | TRBD1 | TRBJ2-1 | TRBV29-1
TGCAGTGCTAGGGACGTAGCGGGCCGCCAAGAGACCCAGTACTTC | CSARDVAGRQETQYF | few | TRBD2 | TRBJ2-5 | TRBV20-1
TGTGCCAGCAGCCCCCATCCCGATAACACCGGGGAGCTGTTTTTT | CASSPHPDNTGELFF | . | . | TRBJ2-2 | TRBV9
TGCAGTGCCGTCAGGTCGGACTACTACAATGAGCAGTTCTTC | CSAVRSDYYNEQFF | . | . | TRBJ2-1 | TRBV20-1
TGTGCCAGCACCTCCTCGGACAGGGCCAATTCACCCCTCCACTTT | CASTSSDRANSPLHF | few | TRBD1 | TRBJ1-6 | TRBV12-3/TRBV12-4
TGTGCCAGCAGCTCGAGCGCAGGGAGGATCTCAGCAATTTCAGATACGCAGTATTTT | CASSSSAGRISAISDTQYF | few | . | TRBJ2-3 | TRBV7-2
TGCAGTGGTAGACTAGCCCTCACAGATACGCAGTATTTT | CSGRLALTDTQYF | few | TRBD2 | TRBJ2-3 | TRBV20-1
TGTGCCAGCAGCTTCCGTGGCCCGTCTGAAAAACTGTTTTTT | CASSFRGPSEKLFF | many | . | TRBJ1-4 | TRBV7-6
TGTGCCAGCAGTGAAGGGGATCGGGAGAACACTGAAGCTTTCTTT | CASSEGDRENTEAFF | few | . | TRBJ1-1 | TRBV6-1
TGTGCCAGCAGCTCCCCTCGCGGGGGCCCTAGCTCCTACGAGCAGTACTTC | CASSSPRGGPSSYEQYF | few | . | TRBJ2-7 | TRBV7-6
TGTGCCAGCAGCCCAACCCCGGGACTAGCAAGTAACACCGGGGAGCTGTTTTTT | CASSPTPGLASNTGELFF | . | TRBD2 | TRBJ2-2 | TRBV7-6
TGCAGTGCTCTCCCCGGGACTAGCGGGGGTTGGAATGAGCAGTTCTTC | CSALPGTSGGWNEQFF | few | TRBD2 | TRBJ2-1 | TRBV20-1
TGTGCCAGCAGGCCGGGCTTGGGAACAGATACGCAGTATTTT | CASRPGLGTDTQYF | few | . | TRBJ2-3 | TRBV12-3/TRBV12-4
TGTGCTACCGATTCTCAGGGGGCGCGAGTTGGACAGCCCCAGCATTTT | CATDSQGARVGQPQHF | . | TRBD1 | TRBJ1-5 | TRBV12-5
TGTGCCGGGTCGGAGTCCCCATACAATGAGCAGTTCTTC | CAGSESPYNEQFF | . | . | TRBJ2-1 | TRBV6-2/TRBV6-3
TGCAGTGCTCCTTCCGCGGGGGGCGTGAATACGCAGTATTTT | CSAPSAGGVNTQYF | . | TRBD2 | TRBJ2-3 | TRBV20-1
TGCGCCTGCGGACAGGGCCCCAACACTGAAGCTTTCTTT | CACGQGPNTEAFF | . | TRBD1 | TRBJ1-1 | TRBV4-3
TGTGCCAGCAGCTTCGGGGTCCATGGGGAAAAACTGTTTTTT | CASSFGVHGEKLFF | . | . | TRBJ1-4 | TRBV7-2
TGTGCCAGCAGTGTTTTGCCAGGGTCTAACTATGGCTACACCTTC | CASSVLPGSNYGYTF | . | . | TRBJ1-2 | TRBV6-8
TGTGCCAGCAGTGACCCTAATGTGGAGCAGTACTTC | CASSDPNVEQYF | many | . | TRBJ2-7 | TRBV6-2/TRBV6-3
TGCAGCGTAGGGACTAGCCATGCTGGCAATGAGCAGTTCTTC | CSVGTSHAGNEQFF | . | TRBD2 | TRBJ2-1 | TRBV29-1
TGTGCCAGCAGCACCAGACAGATTGATACGCAGTATTTT | CASSTRQIDTQYF | many | . | TRBJ2-3 | TRBV7-2
TGCAGCGTCGACTGGCTGGGGGGGCGCTACGAGCAGTACTTC | CSVDWLGGRYEQYF | . | . | TRBJ2-7 | TRBV29-1
TGTGCCAGCAGTCCTATGAAAGATACGCAGTATTTT | CASSPMKDTQYF | . | . | TRBJ2-3 | TRBV7-4
TGCAGTGCTAGGCCAGGTGCGGATTACAATGAGCAGTTCTTC | CSARPGADYNEQFF | . | . | TRBJ2-1 | TRBV20-1
TGTGCCATCAGTGAGTCTCCCGGGACTAGCGGGAGACGAGGGTTCTACGAGCAGTACTTC | CAISESPGTSGRRGFYEQYF | few | TRBD2 | TRBJ2-7 | TRBV10-3
TGTGCCAGCAGCTGGCTAGGCGGAACAGATACGCAGTATTTT | CASSWLGGTDTQYF | . | . | TRBJ2-3 | TRBV11-2
TGTGCCAGCAGTTCAGTGTTGGCCGATGAGCAGTTCTTC | CASSSVLADEQFF | . | . | TRBJ2-1 | TRBV6-2/TRBV6-3
TGTGCCAGCAGCTCTCGAGGGGCGGGGGAGACCCAGTACTTC | CASSSRGAGETQYF | . | . | TRBJ2-5 | TRBV7-6
TGTGCCAGCAGTCAACCAGGAGGTACCACTGAAGCTTTCTTT | CASSQPGGTTEAFF | . | . | TRBJ1-1 | TRBV6-5
TGTGCCAGCAGTCCTACCGGAGGGAACTATGGCTACACCTTC | CASSPTGGNYGYTF | many | . | TRBJ1-2 | TRBV12-3/TRBV12-4